Only a few counts were recorded for the clone carrying this T cell receptor (beta chain). Its antigen is currently unknown. This sample is part of a study of cytomegalovirus exposure and HLA in healthy donors. Primers for the PCR totalled 60 Vbeta and 13 Jbeta. TCRdb keeps only in-frame clones here, not all; method: immunoSEQ multiplex PCR. The repertoire holds approximately 160,000 clones, with 75% to 80% as singletons. Study-level results: Whilst most TCR sequences proved rare, a subset of public TCRs occurred across many donors.

The sequencing input was PBMCs. This receptor was obtained from a male donor in good health and CMV-seronegative.

Written as DNA, the CDR3 is TGTGCCAGCAGCTTAGAATCCGGGGGATCGGAGACCCAGTACTTC. Translated: CASSLESGGSETQYF. The chain joins TRBV7-2 to TRBJ2-5, with D perhaps TRBD2 (6 bases). V lost 1 base to trimming and J lost 5 bases, with 14 bases between them. Germline loops: CDR1 SGHTA, CDR2 FQGNSA. The CDR3 consists of 15 residues.